This T cell receptor beta chain comes out of a study of T cell repertoires in cytomegalovirus infection. Background on the study: Indications came from public TCR beta signatures; they pointed to CMV infection and to a matching HLA type. Notes on the study in general: Ex vivo responses were dominated by HLA-C-restricted CMV-specific TCR beta clonotypes. CMV carriers with the relevant HLA were identified by cumulative public TCR beta family frequency.

One entry per CDR3 protein, called by TCRdb with MiXCR from the reads. The repertoire holds about 250,000 distinct CDR3 sequences, with about 18% as singletons. Germline V lookup: CDR1 SEHNR, CDR2 FQNEAQ (reference sequence). The trim removed 2 bases at V and 12 bases at J, leaving 12 bases unmatched. CDR3 length: 16 amino acids. This clonotype has just a few counts. Its antigen is undetermined. The sequencing sample was made of CD8+ T cells from PBMCs. The J gene is TRBJ1-6, the V gene TRBV7-9, with TRBD1 identical over 8 bases. The sequence was obtained from a human donor in good health (CMV status not recorded). Some clones in this sample may be carry-over from other donors' samples. In nucleotides, the CDR3 is TGTGCCAGCAGCTTAATTTTCGGACAGGGCGGGATACCCCTCCACTTT. Its translation is CASSLIFGQGGIPLHF. The full variable domain, its missing parts supplied by reference TRBV7-9 and TRBJ1-6, is DTGVSQNPRHKITKRGQNVTFRCDPISEHNRLYWYRQTLGQGPEFLTYFQNEAQLEKSRLLSDRFSAERPKGSFSTLEIQRTEQGDSAMYLCASSLIFGQGGIPLHFGNGTRLTVT.